Shown below are 22 T cell receptor beta chains from a single sample sequenced in a study of patients and donors after allogeneic stem cell transplantation. TCRdb fed the RT-PCR reads into MiXCR, producing one record per CDR3 protein. The table records some 960,000 distinct CDR3 sequences, roughly 18% of them present only once. Sequenced material: blood, either unsorted or a sorted T cell fraction (not recorded which). These receptors were taken from a human donor who was either an allogeneic HSCT recipient or a stem cell or donor lymphocyte infusion donor (not recorded which). It is not recorded whose cells these are; they may come from a transplant donor.

This clonotype was observed at least ten times. The chain joins TRBV5-1 to TRBJ1-1; D is perhaps TRBD1 (5 bases). This CDR3 comprises 15 residues. CDR1 and CDR2 (germline): SGHRS, YFSETQ. Trimming pared 1 base from V and 2 bases from J, leaving 12 bases between. This CDR3 is CASSLFPGGNTEAFF. CDR3 DNA sequence: TGCGCCAGCAGCTTGTTTCCGGGGGGTAACACTGAAGCTTTCTTT.

The chain couples TRBV6-1 to TRBJ2-7; D could derive from TRBD1 or TRBD2 (5 bases each). This CDR3 has 14 amino acids. Germline CDR1 MNHNS, CDR2 SASEGT. V lost 10 bases, J lost 2 bases, and 18 bases lay in between. Here the CDR3 DNA reads TGTGCCATCAAAAGGGACCGGGCGGCCTACGAGCAGTACTTC. Translating gives CAIKRDRAAYEQYF.

In its sample, this clonotype was seen a few times. This chain joins TRBV2 and TRBJ2-1; the match to TRBD1 covers 9 bases. The CDR3 is 13 residues long. CDR1 is SNHLY and CDR2 is FYNNEI in the germline V gene. J gave up 7 bases and V 8 bases, and 6 bases lay outside the gene matches. The CDR3 DNA reads TGTGCCAGCCCACAGGGGGCGCGGAATGAGCAGTTCTTC. Protein sequence: CASPQGARNEQFF.

In its sample, this clonotype was seen a few times. V and J are TRBV9 and TRBJ2-2, with unresolved D. The length of the CDR3 is 15 residues. V was pared by 6 bases and J by 1 base, with 13 bases between. Germline V CDR1 and CDR2: SGDLS, YYNGEE. The CDR3 nucleotides are TGTGCCAGCAACCCAGGACCGGGGAACACCGGGGAGCTGTTTTTT. Translating gives CASNPGPGNTGELFF.

The rearrangement joins TRBV3-1 to TRBJ2-1; 12 bases line up with TRBD2. V lost 5 bases, J lost 7 bases, and 3 bases stayed unmatched. CDR3 length: 14 residues. In germline, CDR1 is LGHDT, CDR2 YNNKEL (reference sequence). Here the CDR3 reads CASSAGLAGNEQFF. In DNA, the CDR3 is TGTGCCAGCAGCGCAGGACTAGCGGGAAATGAGCAGTTCTTC.

This clonotype was seen a few times. This chain uses TRBV11-1 with TRBJ2-2; 8 bases map to TRBD1. Germline V lookup: CDR1 SGHAT, CDR2 FQDESV (reference sequence). The CDR3 has 12 amino acids. J lost 13 bases, V lost 6 bases, and 7 bases had no gene match. In DNA, the CDR3 is TGTGCCAGCAGAGGGGACAGGCTAATGCTGTTTTTT. Its protein is CASRGDRLMLFF.

This clonotype was seen only a few times. The V gene is TRBV7-9, the J gene TRBJ1-2, with 10 nucleotides matching TRBD1. J lost 4 bases, V lost 2 bases, and 7 bases had no gene match. This CDR3 spans 16 amino acids. Germline CDR1 SEHNR, CDR2 FQNEAQ (reference sequence). The CDR3 protein is CASSLKVTGGRYGYTF. DNA for the CDR3: TGTGCCAGCAGCTTAAAAGTGACAGGGGGCCGCTATGGCTACACCTTC.

This clonotype showed up just a few times. V is TRBV29-1 and J is TRBJ2-1, with TRBD1 identical over 9 bases. Germline V gene sequence: CDR1 SQVTM, CDR2 ANQGSEA. The CDR3 runs to 13 residues. J was trimmed by 13 bases and V by 6 bases; bases with no gene match: 13. CDR3 in amino acids: CSVTGQGNSGQFF. CDR3 coding DNA: TGCAGCGTCACGGGACAGGGAAATAGCGGACAGTTCTTC.

This chain connects TRBV24-1 to TRBJ1-5, with D possibly matching TRBD1 (5 bases). The CDR3 runs to 12 residues. V lost 3 bases to trimming and J lost 10 bases, with 9 bases between them. Per germline, CDR1 KGHDR and CDR2 SFDVKD. For the CDR3, the DNA is TGTGCCACCAGTGATGGGGCGGGCCCCCAGCATTTT. Amino acid sequence: CATSDGAGPQHF.

The chain carries TRBV21-1 and TRBJ2-2. TRBV21-1 is a pseudogene segment. This CDR3 comprises 17 residues. The CDR3 loop reads CASSKRSDQNPTGELFF. Here the CDR3 DNA reads TGTGCCAGCAGCAAAAGGAGCGACCAGAACCCCACCGGGGAGCTGTTTTTT.

Only a few counts were recorded for this clonotype. The chain uses TRBV15 and TRBJ2-5, with 10 bases aligning to TRBD2. CDR3 length equals 16 residues. Losses at the gene ends were 1 base for V and 3 bases for J; bases not matched to a gene: 5. The germline V gene has CDR1 LNHNV and CDR2 YYDKDF (reference sequence). CDR3 nucleotides: TGTGCCACCAGCAGAGTGCTAGCGGGAGCAAAAGAGACCCAGTACTTC. Translated: CATSRVLAGAKETQYF.

The rearrangement joins TRBV20-1 to TRBJ1-6, with 9 bases lining up with TRBD1. Germline-derived CDR1 and CDR2 are DFQATT and SNEGSKA (reference sequence). The CDR3 loop spans 15 amino acids. J was trimmed by 9 bases and V by 0 bases; bases with no gene match: 6. Written as DNA, the CDR3 is TGCAGTGCTAGAGAGCACAGGGGGCTCGTTTCACCCCTCCACTTT. Protein sequence: CSAREHRGLVSPLHF.

The genes are TRBV9 and TRBJ2-1, with unresolved D. Germline CDR1 SGDLS, CDR2 YYNGEE. The CDR3 is made up of 13 amino acids. The V and J ends lost 0 bases and 3 bases respectively, with 4 bases between them. CDR3 bases: TGTGCCAGCAGCGTAGAGGGCTACAATGAGCAGTTCTTC. Its protein is CASSVEGYNEQFF.

This clonotype was detected a few times. This chain joins TRBV20-1 and TRBJ1-3; D is uncertain. Germline CDR1 is DFQATT and CDR2 is SNEGSKA (reference sequence). V lost 3 bases to trimming and J lost 8 bases, with 14 bases between them. The CDR3 covers 13 residues. The CDR3 DNA reads as TGCAGTGCTAGGGGCCACGCCACGGACACCATATATTTT. The encoded protein is CSARGHATDTIYF.

This clonotype was detected a few times. The rearrangement uses TRBV18 and TRBJ2-5; D not certain. Trimming left V 2 bases short and J 1 base short, with 5 bases between. The CDR3 loop spans 13 amino acids. CDR1 KGHSH and CDR2 LQKENI come from the germline V gene. In nucleotides, the CDR3 is TGTGCCAGCTCACCATCCGTCCAAGAGACCCAGTACTTC. Amino acids: CASSPSVQETQYF.

This chain connects TRBV28 to TRBJ1-6, with 8 nucleotides matching TRBD1. Germline-derived CDR1 and CDR2 are MDHEN and SYDVKM. This CDR3 region has 17 residues. V dropped 3 bases and J dropped 7; count of bases not matched to a gene: 11. The CDR3 DNA is TGTGCCAGCAGTTTTTTTGGACAGGGCGGGTACAATTCACCCCTCCACTTT. Protein product: CASSFFGQGGYNSPLHF. Full variable domain (missing parts from reference TRBV28 and TRBJ1-6): DVKVTQSSRYLVKRTGEKVFLECVQDMDHENMFWYRQDPGLGLRLIYFSYDVKMKEKGDIPEGYSVSREKKERFSLILESASTNQTSMYLCASSFFGQGGYNSPLHFGNGTRLTVT.

This clonotype has ten or more counts. The gene calls are TRBV4-3 and TRBJ2-6; D not certain. The CDR3 is made up of 16 amino acids. Between the trimmed V and J ends, which lost 0 bases and 0 bases, there was a span of 6 bases. Germline CDR1 and CDR2: LGHNA and YSLEER. CDR3 residues: CASSQDRSSGANVLTF. The CDR3 DNA reads TGCGCCAGCAGCCAAGACCGTAGCTCTGGGGCCAACGTCCTGACTTTC.

This clonotype was counted between two and nine times. The chain carries TRBV20-1 and TRBJ2-1; 14 nucleotides agree with TRBD2. The CDR3 covers 14 residues. The germline CDR1 and CDR2 sequences are DFQATT and SNEGSKA (reference sequence). J lost 8 bases, V lost 3 bases, and 3 bases had no gene match. CDR3 loop: CSARTSGRAYEQFF. The CDR3 coding sequence is TGCAGTGCTAGGACTAGCGGGAGGGCCTATGAGCAGTTCTTC.

This sequence joins TRBV7-8 and TRBJ2-7; 7 positions match TRBD2. V lost 4 bases, J lost 6 bases, and 3 bases stayed unmatched. Germline CDR1 SGHVS, CDR2 FQNEAQ. This CDR3 has 12 residues. DNA for the CDR3: TGTGCCAGCAGCTATCGACTAGCCGAGCAGTACTTC. It codes for CASSYRLAEQYF.

This clonotype has just a few counts. The V gene is TRBV12-3 or TRBV12-4, the J gene TRBJ1-2; 9 bases line up with TRBD1. CDR3 length equals 13 residues. Trimming took 5 bases from V and 11 from J; bases not matched to a gene: 9. Written as DNA, the CDR3 is TGTGCCAGCAGTCTTGGACAGGGGATAGGTTACACCTTC. It codes for CASSLGQGIGYTF.

V gene TRBV5-5 combines with J gene TRBJ2-7; 10 bases line up with TRBD1. Germline V gives CDR1 SGHKS, CDR2 YYEKEE (reference sequence). This CDR3 region has 15 residues. The J segment lost 7 bases and the V segment lost 1 base, leaving 8 bases of the junction unmatched. The CDR3 sequence is CASSLTTGGAGEQYF. The CDR3, as DNA: TGTGCCAGCAGCTTGACGACAGGGGGCGCGGGGGAGCAGTACTTC.

The genes are TRBV9 and TRBJ2-7; 9 nucleotides match TRBD1. The CDR3 sequence is 15 residues long. Trimming took 4 bases from V and 7 from J; bases not matched to a gene: 12. Germline V gene data show CDR1 as SGDLS and CDR2 as YYNGEE. The CDR3, as DNA: TGTGCCAGCAGCCTCGACCGGGACAGGGTGAGGGAGCAGTACTTC. Residues: CASSLDRDRVREQYF.